Shown below are 4 T cell receptor beta chains from a single sample sequenced in a study of CD8+CD57+ T cells in acquired aplastic anemia. Genomic DNA provided the template from which TCR beta VDJ and CDR3 profiles were obtained. Each CDR3 protein gets one entry after TCRdb re-called the reads with MiXCR. The table lists under 250,000 distinct CDR3 sequences, around half of them singletons. All patients picked for sequencing had shown, by flow cytometry, an expansion of CD8+CD57+ cells. Source material: sorted CD4+, CD8+, or CD8+CD57+ T cells (not recorded which) from PBMCs. These receptors were obtained from a human donor with aplastic anemia.

With respect to this clonotype: This may be a read error, as it is one base from a much larger clone. The chain employs TRBV3-1 and TRBJ2-7; TRBD2 matches at 7 bases. The V and J ends lost 6 bases and 9 bases, in that order; junction bases with no gene match: 14. CDR3 length: 14 amino acids. Germline CDR1 and CDR2: LGHDT and YNNKEL (reference sequence). The CDR3 region has the DNA TGTGCCAGCAGTGTTAGACTAGCTCTTGCCGGGCAGTACTTC. The encoded protein is CASSVRLALAGQYF.

This clonotype was counted many times. The chain joins TRBV4-3 to TRBJ1-1; TRBD1 might be the D (5 bases). V shed 1 base and J shed 4 bases, with 22 bases lying between them. CDR3 length equals 18 residues. Germline V lookup: CDR1 LGHNA, CDR2 YSLEER. The DNA of the CDR3 is TGCGCCAGCAGCCAAGGGAGCGGGGTGCACCAGGGTCGCACTGAAGCTTTCTTT. Translated: CASSQGSGVHQGRTEAFF.

This chain links TRBV7-2 with TRBJ2-7, with TRBD2 identical over 9 bases. From germline, CDR1 is SGHTA and CDR2 FQGNSA. V shed 1 base and J 4 bases; nucleotides not matched to a gene: 8. This CDR3 is 16 amino acids long. CDR3 in DNA: TGTGCCAGCAGCTTAGGAGCGGGGGGAAGTATGTACGAGCAGTACTTC. Its protein product is CASSLGAGGSMYEQYF. The full variable domain, completed using reference TRBV7-2 and TRBJ2-7, is GAGVSQSPSNKVTEKGKDVELRCDPISGHTALYWYRQSLGQGLEFLIYFQGNSAPDKSGLPSDRFSAERTGGSVSTLTIQRTQQEDSAVYLCASSLGAGGSMYEQYFGPGTRLTVT.

The chain uses TRBV20-1 and TRBJ2-7; TRBD2 is a possible D gene (5 bases). Germline CDR1 is DFQATT and CDR2 is SNEGSKA (reference sequence). V dropped 1 base and J dropped 0 bases, with 13 bases sitting between them. The length of the CDR3 is 15 residues. DNA for the CDR3: TGCAGTGCTAGAGGAGGCGGGCCGTACTCCTACGAGCAGTACTTC. It encodes CSARGGGPYSYEQYF.